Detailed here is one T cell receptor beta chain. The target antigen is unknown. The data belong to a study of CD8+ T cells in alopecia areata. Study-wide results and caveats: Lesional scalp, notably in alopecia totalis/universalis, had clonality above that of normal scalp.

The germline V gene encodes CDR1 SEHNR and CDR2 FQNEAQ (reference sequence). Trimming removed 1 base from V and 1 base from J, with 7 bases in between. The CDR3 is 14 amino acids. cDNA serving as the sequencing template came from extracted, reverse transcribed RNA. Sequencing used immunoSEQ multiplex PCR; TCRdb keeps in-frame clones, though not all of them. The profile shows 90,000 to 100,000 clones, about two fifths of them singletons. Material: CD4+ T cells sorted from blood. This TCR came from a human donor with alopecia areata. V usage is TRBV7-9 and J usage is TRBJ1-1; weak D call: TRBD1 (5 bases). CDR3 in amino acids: CASSLGQPNTEAFF. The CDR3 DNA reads TGTGCCAGCAGCTTAGGACAGCCGAACACTGAAGCTTTCTTT.